The 25 T cell receptor beta chains given below trace back to one sample, sequenced in a study of blood T cells in healthy people across ages. Primers used in a second PCR of roughly 6 to 11 cycles were a sample-barcoded 5' primer and a J-beta primer mix. TCRdb processed the 5' RACE reads anew with MiXCR; each CDR3 protein has one entry. The data contain some 1.1 million distinct CDR3 sequences, 35% to 45% of them seen just once; the ten biggest clones take up around 13%. Sequenced material: blood. These receptors all stem from a man younger than 35 in good health.

The table lists this clonotype with a few counts. The gene calls are TRBV5-1 and TRBJ1-1; TRBD1 aligns across 8 bases. V gave up 3 bases and J gave up 9 bases; unmatched junction bases: 4. The V gene's germline CDR1 is SGHRS and CDR2 YFSETQ. CDR3 length: 12 amino acids. The CDR3 DNA reads TGCGCCAGCAGCTCCCGGACAGGGCAAGCTTTCTTT. Encoded protein: CASSSRTGQAFF.

The V gene is TRBV11-2, the J gene TRBJ2-7; the D is unclear. Trimming shortened V by 0 bases and J by 0 bases, and 9 bases separated the two germline ends. CDR1 is SGHAT, CDR2 FQNNGV, per germline. This CDR3 is 15 amino acids long. The CDR3 nucleotides are TGTGCCAGCAGCTTAGATATCACGGGCTCCTACGAGCAGTACTTC. Its translation is CASSLDITGSYEQYF.

This chain uses TRBV6-1 with TRBJ1-1; no clear D gene. V lost 3 bases, J lost 5 bases, and 10 bases lay in between. The CDR3 covers 13 residues. CDR1 and CDR2 from the germline V gene are MNHNS and SASEGT. This CDR3 reads CASSEGRVTEAFF. CDR3 nucleotides: TGTGCCAGCAGTGAGGGGAGGGTAACTGAAGCTTTCTTT.

This clonotype was picked up a small number of times. The chain joins TRBV7-2 to TRBJ1-6, with TRBD1 identical over 9 bases. This CDR3 is 16 amino acids long. The ends lost 8 bases at V and 6 bases at J; junction bases unmatched: 11. CDR1 is SGHTA and CDR2 is FQGNSA in the germline V gene. As DNA, the CDR3 is TGTGCCAGCGCGCCTGTACAGGGGGCAGGTAATTCACCCCTCCACTTT. The encoded protein is CASAPVQGAGNSPLHF.

About this clonotype itself: At one end, the junction sequence differs from germline, possibly due to a read error. The rearrangement uses TRBV6-5 and TRBJ2-5; the D gene is possibly TRBD1 (5 bases). The CDR3 runs 13 residues. Germline CDR1 MNHEY, CDR2 SVGAGI. CDR3 residues: CASSDSRVETQYF. As DNA, the CDR3 is TGTGCCAGCAGTGACTCCAGGGTCGAGACCCAGTACTTC.

This clonotype was observed a few times. This rearrangement joins TRBV28 to TRBJ1-5; D possibly corresponds to TRBD1 (5 bases). V dropped 6 bases and J dropped 5 bases, with 11 bases sitting between them. The germline V gene has CDR1 MDHEN and CDR2 SYDVKM. This CDR3 is built from 13 residues. CDR3 residues: CASRTGTHQPQHF. The CDR3 DNA follows: TGTGCCAGCAGAACAGGCACCCATCAGCCCCAGCATTTT.

Only a few counts were recorded for this clonotype. The J gene is TRBJ2-1, the V gene TRBV28, with D uncertain. Looked up from germline, CDR1 is MDHEN and CDR2 is SYDVKM. CDR3 length: 14 amino acids. The V end was cut by 10 bases, the J end by 0 bases, with 13 bases between. CDR3 loop: CATRQASSYNEQFF. The DNA of the CDR3 is TGTGCCACCAGGCAGGCCAGCTCCTACAATGAGCAGTTCTTC. Supplemented by reference TRBV28 and TRBJ2-1, the full variable domain reads DVKVTQSSRYLVKRTGEKVFLECVQDMDHENMFWYRQDPGLGLRLIYFSYDVKMKEKGDIPEGYSVSREKKERFSLILESASTNQTSMYLCATRQASSYNEQFFGPGTRLTVL.

The chain is built from TRBV4-1 and TRBJ1-5; D possibly corresponds to TRBD1 (6 bases). CDR1 is MGHRA and CDR2 is YSYEKL in the germline V gene. The CDR3 has 16 residues. Trimming shortened V by 2 bases and J by 2 bases, and 13 bases separated the two germline ends. CDR3 coding DNA: TGCGCCAGCAGCCAAATGGTACAGGGTGGCAATCAGCCCCAGCATTTT. Protein sequence: CASSQMVQGGNQPQHF.

This chain uses TRBV2 with TRBJ2-4, with D tentatively TRBD1 (8 bases). With 1 base removed from V and 8 bases from J, the gap between germline ends came to 18 bases. CDR3 size: 16 residues. Germline V gives CDR1 SNHLY, CDR2 FYNNEI. CDR3 DNA sequence: TGTGCCAGCAGTGAAGGGACAGGGAGGGTGGGCGACATTCAGTACTTC. Protein sequence: CASSEGTGRVGDIQYF.

This clonotype has only a few counts. The chain links TRBV27 to TRBJ2-7, with D maybe TRBD2 (7 bases). V was trimmed by 6 bases and J by 1 base, leaving 13 bases between them. Germline-derived CDR1 and CDR2 are MNHEY and SMNVEV (reference sequence). The CDR3 has 14 residues. CDR3 loop: CASSHGGASYEQYF. CDR3 DNA: TGTGCCAGCAGCCATGGGGGGGCTTCCTACGAGCAGTACTTC.

This chain links TRBV6-2 or TRBV6-3 with TRBJ1-1; 7 bases map to TRBD1. V dropped 0 bases and J dropped 0; count of bases not matched to a gene: 4. The germline CDR1 and CDR2 sequences are MNHEY and SVGEGT. The CDR3 extends over 16 amino acids. The CDR3 nucleotides are TGTGCCAGCAGTTACTCGCAGGGGGGAATGAACACTGAAGCTTTCTTT. Its protein product is CASSYSQGGMNTEAFF.

The chain recombines TRBV4-2 with TRBJ1-1; the D gene is possibly TRBD1 (5 bases). The CDR3 has 19 residues. Trimming shortened V by 2 bases and J by 0 bases, and 22 bases separated the two germline ends. Germline CDR1 reads LGHNA; CDR2 reads YNFKEQ. DNA of the CDR3: TGTGCCAGCAGCCAAAATCCCCCCGGGACTGCAACTTTGAACACTGAAGCTTTCTTT. Residues: CASSQNPPGTATLNTEAFF.

This clonotype was found a few times. This chain links TRBV7-8 with TRBJ2-1; TRBD2 is a possible D gene (5 bases). V lost 0 bases and J 5 bases, leaving 11 bases between the germline ends. The CDR3 totals 15 residues. Looked up from germline, CDR1 is SGHVS and CDR2 is FQNEAQ. The CDR3 spells CASSLAPSLNNEQFF. The CDR3 DNA follows: TGTGCCAGCAGCTTAGCCCCTAGCTTAAACAATGAGCAGTTCTTC.

The chain joins TRBV5-1 to TRBJ2-3; D remains ambiguous. The CDR3 contains 14 residues. V was trimmed by 0 bases and J by 5 bases, leaving 10 bases between them. Germline V gene data show CDR1 as SGHRS and CDR2 as YFSETQ. CDR3 DNA sequence: TGCGCCAGCAGCTTGGTTGGTTCGCAAGATACGCAGTATTTT. It codes for CASSLVGSQDTQYF.

The V call is TRBV7-9, the J call TRBJ1-1, with D perhaps matching TRBD1 (6 bases). The germline gives CDR1 SEHNR, CDR2 FQNEAQ (reference sequence). V was pared by 7 bases and J by 5 bases, with 17 bases between. This CDR3 spans 14 amino acids. CDR3 residues: CASTPSQGWTEAFF. The CDR3, as DNA: TGTGCCAGCACCCCCTCACAGGGCTGGACTGAAGCTTTCTTT.

V is TRBV2 and J is TRBJ1-4; no firm D call. The CDR3 totals 13 residues. V was cut by 0 bases and J by 8 bases, with 7 bases left in between. CDR1 and CDR2 from the germline V gene are SNHLY and FYNNEI. The DNA of the CDR3 is TGTGCCAGCAGTGAAGCGGCAGTCGAAAAACTGTTTTTT. Protein: CASSEAAVEKLFF.

The chain combines TRBV28 with TRBJ1-1; weak D call: TRBD1 (5 bases). The germline V gene encodes CDR1 MDHEN and CDR2 SYDVKM. This CDR3 region has 15 residues. Trimming took 7 bases from V and 1 from J, leaving 16 bases between them. The CDR3 sequence is CASKAVGAKNTEAFF. CDR3 DNA sequence: TGTGCCAGCAAGGCCGTCGGGGCTAAGAACACTGAAGCTTTCTTT. The complete variable domain, with remaining parts taken from reference TRBV28 and TRBJ1-1, reads DVKVTQSSRYLVKRTGEKVFLECVQDMDHENMFWYRQDPGLGLRLIYFSYDVKMKEKGDIPEGYSVSREKKERFSLILESASTNQTSMYLCASKAVGAKNTEAFFGQGTRLTVV.

The rearrangement joins TRBV19 to TRBJ1-2; TRBD1 agrees at 10 bases. V lost 6 bases and J lost 3; bases outside the gene matches: 10. The germline gives CDR1 LNHDA, CDR2 SQIVND (reference sequence). This CDR3 spans 16 amino acids. Here the CDR3 DNA reads TGTGCCAGTAGGGATGGGACAGGGGATTCGGACTATGGCTACACCTTC. It codes for CASRDGTGDSDYGYTF. Variable domain in full (rest from reference TRBV19 and TRBJ1-2): DGGITQSPKYLFRKEGQNVTLSCEQNLNHDAMYWYRQDPGQGLRLIYYSQIVNDFQKGDIAEGYSVSREKKESFPLTVTSAQKNPTAFYLCASRDGTGDSDYGYTFGSGTRLTVV.

The chain combines TRBV7-2 with TRBJ1-6; a weak D match, TRBD1 (6 bases). V was cut by 5 bases and J by 1 base, with 15 bases left in between. Germline CDR1 is SGHTA and CDR2 is FQGNSA. The CDR3 is made up of 17 amino acids. CDR3 coding DNA: TGTGCCAGCAGCATAACGCAGGGGAGGTCCTATAATTCACCCCTCCACTTT. It yields the protein CASSITQGRSYNSPLHF.

The chain is built from TRBV6-5 and TRBJ1-5, with D tentatively TRBD1 (5 bases). Trimming pared 6 bases from V and 3 bases from J, leaving 12 bases between. This CDR3 has 14 amino acids. In germline, CDR1 is MNHEY, CDR2 SVGAGI. The CDR3 loop is CASRGVFDNQPQHF. CDR3 coding DNA: TGTGCCAGCAGGGGGGTATTTGACAATCAGCCCCAGCATTTT.

This clonotype was counted only a few times. The chain has TRBV7-2 and TRBJ1-6, with D perhaps TRBD1 (5 bases). This CDR3 region has 16 residues. Germline-derived CDR1 and CDR2 are SGHTA and FQGNSA. V lost 2 bases, J lost 7 bases, and 15 bases lay in between. DNA of the CDR3: TGTGCCAGCAGCTTAACTTCCGACAGAGGAAATTCACCCCTCCACTTT. This codes for CASSLTSDRGNSPLHF.

This sequence joins TRBV12-3 or TRBV12-4 and TRBJ1-5; no firm D call. V was shortened by 4 bases and J by 5 bases, with 15 bases between the two germline ends. The length of the CDR3 is 15 residues. CDR3 residues: CASSSTPWTHQPQHF. Written as DNA, the CDR3 is TGTGCCAGCAGTTCGACGCCCTGGACCCATCAGCCCCAGCATTTT.

The V call is TRBV29-1, the J call TRBJ1-4; D is ambiguous. CDR1 is SQVTM and CDR2 is ANQGSEA in the germline V gene. With 6 bases removed from V and 8 bases from J, the gap between germline ends came to 16 bases. CDR3 length equals 13 residues. The CDR3 DNA sequence: TGCAGCGTGGGCGGCAGGTTTGGGGAAAAACTGTTTTTT. This gives the protein CSVGGRFGEKLFF.

The chain is built from TRBV6-5 and TRBJ2-2; perhaps TRBD2 as D (5 bases). From germline, CDR1 is MNHEY and CDR2 SVGAGI. The CDR3 has 15 residues. The V end was cut by 2 bases, the J end by 3 bases, with 10 bases between. The CDR3 spells CASSYVLEDTGELFF. The CDR3 nucleotides read TGTGCCAGCAGTTACGTACTAGAAGACACCGGGGAGCTGTTTTTT.

As regards this clonotype: The junction differs from germline at one of its ends, possibly a read error. The chain links TRBV10-3 to TRBJ2-5; a weak D match, TRBD1 (5 bases). The CDR3 consists of 16 residues. Germline lookup yields CDR1 ENHRY and CDR2 SYGVKD. The CDR3 nucleotides are TGTACCATCAGTGAGTCGTTGACAGTAGAACAAGAGACCCAGTACTTC. It codes for CTISESLTVEQETQYF.